This T cell receptor beta chain was sequenced in a study of shared clonotypes between healthy human individuals. Naive CD8 cells comprised CD45RO-negative, CCR7-positively selected cells, excluding terminally differentiated effector memory CD45RA+ cells. Trimming pared 3 bases from V and 0 bases from J, leaving 9 bases between. This CDR3 is built from 14 residues. The germline CDR1 and CDR2 sequences are SGHAT and FQNNGV. Generated by immunoSEQ multiplex PCR, the TCRdb table keeps only in-frame clones and is missing some. The repertoire includes around 1.9 million clones, just under 95% of them detected once, and about 1.6% sits in the top ten. Of note for this clone: The same CDR3 is also encoded by other DNA sequences in this sample.

The chain uses TRBV11-2 and TRBJ2-7, with D perhaps TRBD2 (6 bases). The sequenced material came from naive CD8+ T cells from PBMCs. The TCR comes from a man younger than 35 in good health. Some clones in this sample may be carry-over from other donors' samples. DNA for the CDR3: TGTGCCAGCAGCTTCGGGGGAGGCTCCTACGAGCAGTACTTC. Protein product: CASSFGGGSYEQYF.